The entry below describes one TCR beta chain. There are a few counts of this clone. The target of this receptor is not known. No much larger clone exists at a distance of one base, and base qualities are not known. The immunoSEQ Assay, a bias-controlled multiplex PCR, was used to amplify TCRbeta CDR3 regions from genomic DNA. Under the source paper's analysis protocol: The number of nucleated cells in each sample was estimated from the amplification of reference gene primers within the assay. Sequence reads were collapsed and filtered to measure the absolute abundance of every unique TCRbeta CDR3 rearrangement. For each sample, productive Simpson clonality was calculated as the square root of Simpson's diversity index across productive rearrangements. The table was pulled from immuneACCESS by TCRdb, which kept in-frame rearrangements only. Such tables lose some clones; where checked, under half of the loss comes from unresolved V genes, and the rest has no known cause. The V and J calls and clone size are taken from that table; D and trimming were inferred from the DNA. This sample holds about 270,000 clones; around nine tenths were observed only once. The top ten hold roughly 8% of the sample.

This specimen comes from a study of blood T cell repertoires in COVID-19 (dated by TCRdb to 2019 to 2021). The study in broad terms: Samples from collaborators originated in the United States, Italy and Spain and spanned both the acute and convalescent phases of COVID-19. The repertoires were made available in a free public database intended to serve as a resource for research on the immune response to SARS-CoV-2. Sample metadata almost always included a de-identified subject ID, COVID-19 status, age in years and sex. The dataset comprised deeply sampled blood TCRbeta repertoires from subjects exposed to, actively infected with, or recovered from COVID-19. Samples came from the ongoing ImmuneRACE study (first 160 participants) plus 1,254 subjects from 6 global collaborators. The prospective study material was composed of cDNA or gDNA derived from T cells, B-cell-depleted T cells, or PBMCs. Where available, HLA class I and class II types were taken from metadata supplied by the sample provider and were not determined by assay-based typing. General study outcomes and caveats: Clinical and demographic metadata were provided uncurated, with the amount varying by source and participant.

Including cysteine and phenylalanine, the CDR3 has 15 amino acids. The retained sequence is limited to the CDR3, 45 bases, with the frame set at the first base. A distance of 16 bases separates the germline ends of V and J, which lose 4 bases and 6 bases respectively. CDR1 MNHEY and CDR2 SMNVEV were looked up in the germline V gene (reference sequence). Whole blood was collected in K2EDTA tubes by collaborating institutions according to the institutions' own protocols. Collaborator samples were shipped for TCRbeta analysis as frozen whole blood, isolated PBMCs, or DNA extracted from either sample type.

This receptor chain uses TRBV27 and TRBJ2-1; perhaps TRBD1 is the D gene, with 6 bases matching. This TCR was recovered from a man in his forties with active or convalescent COVID-19. Sequencing used peripheral blood. The CDR3 reads CASSWPHGQINEQFF. The DNA sequence is as follows: TGTGCCAGCAGTTGGCCCCACGGACAGATCAATGAGCAGTTCTTC.